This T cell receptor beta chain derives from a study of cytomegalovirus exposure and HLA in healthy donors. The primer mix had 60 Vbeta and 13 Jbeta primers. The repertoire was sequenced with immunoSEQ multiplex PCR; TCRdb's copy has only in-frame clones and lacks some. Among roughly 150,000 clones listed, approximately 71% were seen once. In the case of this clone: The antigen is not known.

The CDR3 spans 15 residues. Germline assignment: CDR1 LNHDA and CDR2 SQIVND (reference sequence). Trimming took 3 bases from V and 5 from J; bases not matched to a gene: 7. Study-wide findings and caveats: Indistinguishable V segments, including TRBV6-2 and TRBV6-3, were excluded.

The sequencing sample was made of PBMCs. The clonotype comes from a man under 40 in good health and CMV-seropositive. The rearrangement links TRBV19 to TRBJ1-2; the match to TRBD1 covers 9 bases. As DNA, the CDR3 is TGTGCCAGTAGTATCCCTGGACAGGGGAAATATGGCTACACCTTC. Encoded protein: CASSIPGQGKYGYTF.